This T cell receptor (beta chain) was retrieved from a study of blood T cells in healthy people across ages. It was with a sample-barcoded 5' primer and a J-beta primer mix that a second PCR of roughly 6 to 11 cycles was run. TCRdb passed the 5' RACE reads through MiXCR, listing each CDR3 protein once. This repertoire shows almost 1 million distinct CDR3 sequences, roughly half found once; its top ten account for roughly 23%. V was clipped by 3 bases and J by 8 bases, with 22 bases between them. Germline CDR1 SNHLY, CDR2 FYNNEI. This CDR3 spans 17 amino acids. Each donor supplied approximately 10 milliliters of peripheral blood.

The source is a woman aged 55-69 years in good health. Sequenced input: blood. V and J are TRBV2 and TRBJ1-4; D uncertain. The CDR3 spells CASSDSFSTGYGEKLFF. The CDR3, as DNA: TGTGCCAGCAGTGACTCTTTTTCGACCGGGTATGGGGAAAAACTGTTTTTT.